A single sample is the source of the 5 T cell receptor beta chains below, sequenced in a study of blood T cell repertoires in COVID-19. The method was immunoSEQ multiplex PCR; TCRdb's version includes in-frame clones alone and lacks a portion of them. The repertoire includes around 470,000 clones, 90% of them detected once, and around 0.6% sits in the top ten. The specimen sequenced was PBMCs or T cells enriched from blood (not recorded which). These receptors were obtained from a young man who had recovered from COVID-19.

This rearrangement joins TRBV9 to TRBJ1-1, with TRBD1 identical over 7 bases. The CDR3 contains 17 residues. Germline CDR1 SGDLS, CDR2 YYNGEE. With 0 bases clipped from V and 0 bases from J, the junction kept 8 bases outside the gene matches. Written as DNA, the CDR3 is TGTGCCAGCAGCGTAGGGTGGGGGGACAGTTTGAACACTGAAGCTTTCTTT. It is translated as CASSVGWGDSLNTEAFF.

The CDR3 protein is CASSLVQGAGYTF. CDR3 nucleotides: TGTGCCAGCAGCCTAGTACAGGGGGCTGGCTACACCTTC. This sequence joins TRBV3-1 (or the pseudogene TRBV3-2) and TRBJ1-2; 9 bases match TRBD1. The CDR3 runs 13 residues. Losses at the gene ends were 4 bases for V and 7 bases for J; bases not matched to a gene: 4. Germline V lookup: CDR1 LGHDT, CDR2 YNNKEL (reference sequence).

The genes are TRBV28 and TRBJ1-3; tentatively, D is TRBD1 (5 bases). Looked up from germline, CDR1 is MDHEN and CDR2 is SYDVKM. This CDR3 comprises 14 residues. V lost 7 bases and J lost 3, with 13 bases in between. The CDR3, as DNA: TGTGCCAGCACCGGGGGGGGGATTGGAAACACCATATATTTT. Amino acids: CASTGGGIGNTIYF.

This chain links TRBV28 with TRBJ2-1; D is possibly TRBD2 (5 bases). V lost 5 bases to trimming and J lost 5 bases, with 28 bases between them. Germline loops: CDR1 MDHEN, CDR2 SYDVKM. CDR3 length equals 19 residues. The CDR3 is CASSPLGRSTGKSDNEQFF. The CDR3 DNA is TGTGCCAGCAGTCCCCTAGGCCGATCCACGGGAAAGTCCGACAATGAGCAGTTCTTC.

This clone appeared once. The CDR3 is CAISTNRGNQPQHF. The CDR3 nucleotides read TGTGCCATCAGTACGAACAGGGGCAATCAGCCCCAGCATTTT. V gene TRBV10-3 combines with J gene TRBJ1-5; possibly TRBD1 for D (6 bases). The V gene's germline CDR1 is ENHRY and CDR2 SYGVKD. Trimming removed 5 bases from V and 2 bases from J, with 10 bases in between. The CDR3 is 14 residues long.